This T cell receptor beta chain was identified during a study of blood T cell repertoires in COVID-19. Overall study context: COVID-19 samples from acute and convalescent phases originated in the United States, Italy and Spain. PBMCs, B-cell-depleted T cells, or T cells were the source of the cDNA or gDNA that made up the material.

As handled by the study authors: Amplification of reference gene primers was used by the study to estimate nucleated cell counts. Repertoires were generated with immunoSEQ multiplex PCR, while TCRdb's copy carries only in-frame clones and drops some. That table supplies the V and J calls and clone size; D and trimming were determined from the DNA. Here the sample spans about 290,000 clones, roughly nine tenths being singletons. Per the germline V gene, CDR1 is SGHNT and CDR2 is YENEEA. Trimming removed 7 bases from V and 4 bases from J, with 16 bases in between. This CDR3 is built from 15 residues. The chain has TRBV11-3 and TRBJ2-2; D is unresolved. The origin of this receptor is a woman aged 40 to 55 who had recovered from COVID-19. The sample comprised peripheral blood. CDR3 sequence (DNA): TGTGCCAGCATCAACTCCGGGTTGAGCACCGGGGAGCTGTTTTTT. Amino acids: CASINSGLSTGELFF.